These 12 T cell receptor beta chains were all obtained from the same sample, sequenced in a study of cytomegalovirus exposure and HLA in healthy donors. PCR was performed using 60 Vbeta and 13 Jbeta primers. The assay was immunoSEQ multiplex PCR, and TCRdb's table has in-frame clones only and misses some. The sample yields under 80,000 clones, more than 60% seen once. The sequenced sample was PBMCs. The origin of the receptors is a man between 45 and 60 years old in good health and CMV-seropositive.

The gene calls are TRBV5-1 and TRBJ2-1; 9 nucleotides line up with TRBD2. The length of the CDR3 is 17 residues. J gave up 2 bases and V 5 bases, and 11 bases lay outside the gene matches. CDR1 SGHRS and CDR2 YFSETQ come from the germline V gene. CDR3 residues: CASRRSAGGTTYNEQFF. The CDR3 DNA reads TGCGCCAGCAGACGTTCAGCGGGAGGCACAACCTACAATGAGCAGTTCTTC. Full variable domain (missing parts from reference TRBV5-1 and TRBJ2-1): KAGVTQTPRYLIKTRGQQVTLSCSPISGHRSVSWYQQTPGQGLQFLFEYFSETQRNKGNFPGRFSGRQFSNSRSEMNVSTLELGDSALYLCASRRSAGGTTYNEQFFGPGTRLTVL.

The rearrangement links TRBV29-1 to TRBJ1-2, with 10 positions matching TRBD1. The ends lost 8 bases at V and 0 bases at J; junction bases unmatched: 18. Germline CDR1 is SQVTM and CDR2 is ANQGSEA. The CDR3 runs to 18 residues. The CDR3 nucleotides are TGCAGCTCCAGCTTCAGCCAAGACAGGGGGCTTCCTAACTATGGCTACACCTTC. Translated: CSSSFSQDRGLPNYGYTF.

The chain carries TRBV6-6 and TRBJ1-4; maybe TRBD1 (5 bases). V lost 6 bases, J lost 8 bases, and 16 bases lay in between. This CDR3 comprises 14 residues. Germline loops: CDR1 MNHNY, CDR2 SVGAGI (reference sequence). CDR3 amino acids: CASRRQQSLEKLFF. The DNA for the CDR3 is TGTGCCAGCAGGAGACAGCAATCGCTCGAAAAACTGTTTTTT.

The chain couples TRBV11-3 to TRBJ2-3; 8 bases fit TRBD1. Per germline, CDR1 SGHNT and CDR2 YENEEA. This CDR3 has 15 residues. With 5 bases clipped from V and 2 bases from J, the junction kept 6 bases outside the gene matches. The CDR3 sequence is CASSPRTGYTDTQYF. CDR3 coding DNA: TGTGCCAGCAGCCCCCGGACAGGGTACACAGATACGCAGTATTTT.

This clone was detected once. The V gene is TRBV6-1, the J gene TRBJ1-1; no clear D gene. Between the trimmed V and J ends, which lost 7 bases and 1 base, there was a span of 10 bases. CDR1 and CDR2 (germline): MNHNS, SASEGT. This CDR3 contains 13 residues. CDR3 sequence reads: CASNRRENTEAFF. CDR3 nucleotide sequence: TGTGCCAGCAACCGACGGGAGAACACTGAAGCTTTCTTT.

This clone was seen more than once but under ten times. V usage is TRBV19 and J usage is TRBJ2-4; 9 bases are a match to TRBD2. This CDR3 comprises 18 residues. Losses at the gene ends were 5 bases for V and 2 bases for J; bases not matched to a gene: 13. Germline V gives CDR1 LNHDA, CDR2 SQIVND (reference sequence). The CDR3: CASSHMGGAGGPKNIQYF. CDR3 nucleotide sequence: TGTGCCAGTAGTCACATGGGGGGGGCGGGAGGGCCCAAAAACATTCAGTACTTC.

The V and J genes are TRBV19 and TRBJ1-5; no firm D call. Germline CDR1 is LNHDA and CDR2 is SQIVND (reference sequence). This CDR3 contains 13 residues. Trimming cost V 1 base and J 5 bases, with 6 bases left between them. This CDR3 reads CASSIVSDQPQHF. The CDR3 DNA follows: TGTGCCAGTAGTATAGTTTCAGATCAGCCCCAGCATTTT.

CDR3 in amino acids: CASSTWDSPQEQYF. The CDR3 DNA follows: TGTGCCAGCAGTACTTGGGACAGCCCCCAGGAGCAGTACTTC. The V gene is TRBV6-5, the J gene TRBJ2-7, with 7 bases aligning to TRBD1. The J segment lost 7 bases and the V segment lost 5 bases, leaving 11 bases of the junction unmatched. Per germline, CDR1 MNHEY and CDR2 SVGAGI. This CDR3 contains 14 residues.

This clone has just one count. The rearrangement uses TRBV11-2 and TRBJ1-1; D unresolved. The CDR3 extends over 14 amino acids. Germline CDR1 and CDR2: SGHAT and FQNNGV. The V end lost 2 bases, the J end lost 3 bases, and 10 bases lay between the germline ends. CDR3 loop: CASSLIYGDTEAFF. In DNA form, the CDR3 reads TGTGCCAGCAGCTTAATCTACGGGGACACTGAAGCTTTCTTT.

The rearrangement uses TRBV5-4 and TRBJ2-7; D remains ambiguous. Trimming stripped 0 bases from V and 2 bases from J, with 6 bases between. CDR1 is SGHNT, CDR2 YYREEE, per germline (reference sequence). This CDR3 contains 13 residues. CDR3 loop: CASSLGRTYEQYF. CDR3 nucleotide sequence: TGTGCCAGCAGCTTGGGCAGGACCTACGAGCAGTACTTC.

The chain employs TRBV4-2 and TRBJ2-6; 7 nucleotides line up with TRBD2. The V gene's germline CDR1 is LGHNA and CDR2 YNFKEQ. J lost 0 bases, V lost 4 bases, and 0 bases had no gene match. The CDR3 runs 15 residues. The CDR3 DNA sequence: TGTGCCAGCAGCCCGGGGGGCTCTGGGGCCAACGTCCTGACTTTC. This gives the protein CASSPGGSGANVLTF.

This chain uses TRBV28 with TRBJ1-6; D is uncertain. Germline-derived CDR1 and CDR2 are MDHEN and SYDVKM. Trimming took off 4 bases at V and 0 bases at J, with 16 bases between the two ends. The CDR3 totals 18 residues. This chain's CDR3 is CASSSPGRFSSYNSPLHF. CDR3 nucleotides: TGTGCCAGCAGTTCCCCGGGTCGGTTCAGCTCCTATAATTCACCCCTCCACTTT.